This TCR beta chain was observed in a study of T cells after yellow fever vaccination. MiXCR was run by TCRdb on the 5' RACE reads, yielding one entry per CDR3 protein. The table includes 150,000 to 200,000 distinct CDR3 sequences, around 7% detected once. There are many counts of this clonotype. Trimming took 0 bases from V and 5 from J; bases not matched to a gene: 12. Germline lookup yields CDR1 LGHNA and CDR2 YSLEER. CDR3 size: 17 residues. The TCR originated in a man between 18 and 35 years old who received the YFV17D yellow fever vaccine. The sequencing used CD4+ T cells sorted from PBMCs, collected about 5 days after the first yellow fever vaccination. This chain links TRBV4-3 with TRBJ1-1; 7 bases fit TRBD1. The CDR3 region is CASSQEIGQTGSTEAFF. The CDR3 DNA sequence: TGCGCCAGCAGCCAAGAGATAGGCCAGACAGGGAGTACTGAAGCTTTCTTT.